The 18 T cell receptor beta chains below come from one sample, sequenced in a study of T cell repertoires in cytomegalovirus infection. MiXCR, run by TCRdb on the reads, gives a single entry per CDR3 protein. Seen here are approximately 340,000 distinct CDR3 sequences, almost 30% observed once, and the top ten hold 20%. These receptors' targets are unknown. Specimen: cultured PBMCs, collected from culture after CMV antigen stimulation. These receptors came from a human donor in good health (CMV status not recorded). Some clones in this sample may be carry-over from other donors' samples.

Only a few counts were recorded for this clonotype. The chain combines TRBV6-1 with TRBJ2-7; no reliable D call. Germline V CDR1 and CDR2: MNHNS, SASEGT. Trimming took 1 base from V and 0 from J, leaving 10 bases between them. The CDR3 totals 15 residues. The CDR3 nucleotides are TGTGCCAGCAGTGAAGGTGGCGTTAGCTCCTACGAGCAGTACTTC. Translating gives CASSEGGVSSYEQYF.

This clonotype has only a few counts. The chain recombines TRBV19 with TRBJ1-3; possibly TRBD1 for D (5 bases). This CDR3 contains 14 residues. V was trimmed by 7 bases and J by 0 bases, leaving 10 bases between them. CDR1 LNHDA and CDR2 SQIVND come from the germline V gene (reference sequence). This CDR3 is CASTPGVSGNTIYF. Here the CDR3 DNA reads TGTGCCAGTACCCCGGGGGTCTCTGGAAACACCATATATTTT.

This rearrangement joins TRBV20-1 to TRBJ2-5; TRBD1 aligns across 10 bases. The CDR3 totals 15 residues. The V gene's germline CDR1 is DFQATT and CDR2 SNEGSKA (reference sequence). The trim removed 5 bases at V and 0 bases at J, leaving 6 bases unmatched. The CDR3 region is CSALGQGEYQETQYF. CDR3 coding DNA: TGCAGTGCTCTCGGACAGGGGGAGTACCAAGAGACCCAGTACTTC.

This clonotype turned up a few times. The chain is built from TRBV2 and TRBJ2-5, with TRBD2 matching over 9 bases. Losses at the gene ends were 1 base for V and 5 bases for J; bases not matched to a gene: 2. Germline V gives CDR1 SNHLY, CDR2 FYNNEI. The CDR3 has 14 residues. CDR3 residues: CASSEGLAVETQYF. The CDR3 DNA sequence: TGTGCCAGCAGTGAAGGACTAGCGGTGGAGACCCAGTACTTC.

This clonotype has only a few counts. The V gene is TRBV3-1, the J gene TRBJ2-1; 11 bases agree with TRBD2. CDR3 length: 15 amino acids. Germline V gene lookup returns CDR1 LGHDT and CDR2 YNNKEL (reference sequence). V shed 4 bases, J shed 6 bases, and the junction held 5 bases outside the gene matches. CDR3 sequence (DNA): TGTGCCAGCAGCCTAGCGGGAGGGCCTCGCAATGAGCAGTTCTTC. Residues: CASSLAGGPRNEQFF.

This clonotype was found many times. V and J are TRBV18 and TRBJ2-3; 13 bases are a match to TRBD2. V gave up 4 bases and J gave up 0 bases; unmatched junction bases: 7. Germline CDR1 and CDR2: KGHSH and LQKENI. The CDR3 sequence is 18 residues long. CDR3 in DNA: TGTGCCAGCTCACTTACGGGACTAGCGGGGACTAGCACAGATACGCAGTATTTT. It yields the protein CASSLTGLAGTSTDTQYF.

The V call is TRBV11-2, the J call TRBJ1-4; tentative D call: TRBD1 (5 bases). V was clipped by 8 bases and J by 6 bases, with 19 bases between them. CDR3 length: 15 amino acids. Germline lookup yields CDR1 SGHAT and CDR2 FQNNGV. The CDR3 region is CASSQRGVFHEKLFF. CDR3 sequence (DNA): TGTGCCAGCTCGCAGCGGGGGGTCTTTCATGAAAAACTGTTTTTT.

J is TRBJ2-1 and V is TRBV6-1; 7 bases map to TRBD2. CDR1 is MNHNS, CDR2 SASEGT, per germline. The CDR3 runs 13 residues. V dropped 10 bases and J dropped 4; count of bases not matched to a gene: 7. CDR3 nucleotide sequence: TGTGCCATCATAGCGGGCACATACAATGAGCAGTTCTTC. This translates into CAIIAGTYNEQFF.

This clonotype was seen a handful of times. The J gene is TRBJ2-2, the V gene TRBV7-3, with 8 positions matching TRBD2. Looked up from germline, CDR1 is SGHTA and CDR2 is FQGTGA. V lost 5 bases and J lost 3; bases outside the gene matches: 8. CDR3 size: 16 residues. CDR3 protein: CASSLPSGSDTGELFF. In nucleotides, the CDR3 is TGTGCCAGCAGCCTTCCGAGCGGGAGTGACACCGGGGAGCTGTTTTTT.

The V and J genes are TRBV7-2 and TRBJ2-1, with TRBD2 as a possible D gene (5 bases). V was cut by 2 bases and J by 4 bases, with 15 bases left in between. Germline CDR1 SGHTA, CDR2 FQGNSA. The CDR3 length is 16 residues. CDR3 protein: CASSLRGALPYNEQFF. DNA of the CDR3: TGTGCCAGCAGCTTACGGGGTGCCCTCCCTTACAATGAGCAGTTCTTC.

The chain couples TRBV7-2 to TRBJ2-1; 11 bases agree with TRBD1. V gave up 6 bases and J gave up 7 bases; unmatched junction bases: 2. Germline CDR1 is SGHTA and CDR2 is FQGNSA. This CDR3 is built from 13 residues. DNA of the CDR3: TGTGCCAGCAGGAGGGACAGGGGGAATGAGCAGTTCTTC. This codes for CASRRDRGNEQFF.

This clonotype was seen only a few times. The chain carries TRBV4-2 and TRBJ2-3; D is possibly TRBD1 or TRBD2 (5 bases each). CDR1 and CDR2 (germline): LGHNA, YNFKEQ. CDR3 length equals 12 residues. The V gene lost 3 bases and the J gene lost 9 bases, with 10 bases spanning the gap. Here the CDR3 reads CASSHEGETQYF. In DNA, the CDR3 is TGTGCCAGCAGCCATGAAGGGGAGACGCAGTATTTT.

The rearrangement joins TRBV25-1 to TRBJ2-3; D is undetermined. This CDR3 spans 14 amino acids. V was shortened by 1 base and J by 2 bases, with 7 bases between the two germline ends. The V gene's germline CDR1 is MGHDK and CDR2 SYGVNS. The CDR3 protein is CASSEFGITDTQYF. The CDR3 DNA follows: TGTGCCAGCAGTGAATTCGGAATCACAGATACGCAGTATTTT.

This clonotype was counted a few times. This chain uses TRBV11-2 with TRBJ2-3; 12 nucleotides agree with TRBD2. Per the germline V gene, CDR1 is SGHAT and CDR2 is FQNNGV. After removal of 1 base from V and 1 base from J, the junction contained 3 bases not matched to a gene. This CDR3 spans 17 amino acids. CDR3 residues: CASSLGPSGRGTDTQYF. The CDR3 DNA is TGTGCCAGCAGCTTAGGGCCTAGCGGGAGGGGCACAGATACGCAGTATTTT.

This chain links TRBV7-9 with TRBJ2-5, with 7 bases matching TRBD1. Germline loops: CDR1 SEHNR, CDR2 FQNEAQ (reference sequence). There are 15 residues in the CDR3. V shed 3 bases and J 1 base; nucleotides not matched to a gene: 5. Here the CDR3 DNA reads TGTGCCAGCAGCTTCAACGGACAGGTCCAAGAGACCCAGTACTTC. It is translated as CASSFNGQVQETQYF. Together with reference TRBV7-9 and TRBJ2-5, the CDR3 gives the full variable domain: DTGVSQNPRHKITKRGQNVTFRCDPISEHNRLYWYRQTLGQGPEFLTYFQNEAQLEKSRLLSDRFSAERPKGSFSTLEIQRTEQGDSAMYLCASSFNGQVQETQYFGPGTRLLVL.

Ten or more counts support this clonotype. This sequence joins TRBV12-3 or TRBV12-4 and TRBJ2-3; either TRBD1 or TRBD2 may fit D (5 bases each). With 0 bases removed from V and 2 bases from J, the gap between germline ends came to 9 bases. The CDR3 has 15 residues. CDR3 coding DNA: TGTGCCAGCAGTTTAGCGGGGGTGAACACAGATACGCAGTATTTT. Its translation: CASSLAGVNTDTQYF.

The V gene is TRBV2, the J gene TRBJ2-1; 13 bases are a match to TRBD2. Looked up from germline, CDR1 is SNHLY and CDR2 is FYNNEI. This CDR3 contains 19 residues. The junction had 12 bases not matched to a gene; V was cut back by 4 bases and J by 3 bases. The CDR3 region has the DNA TGTGCCAGCAGTGCCGGACCTCGGACTAGCGGGAGTCACTACAATGAGCAGTTCTTC. Its protein is CASSAGPRTSGSHYNEQFF. Based on the CDR3 plus reference TRBV2 and TRBJ2-1, the full variable domain is EPEVTQTPSHQVTQMGQEVILRCVPISNHLYFYWYRQILGQKVEFLVSFYNNEISEKSEIFDDQFSVERPDGSNFTLKIRSTKLEDSAMYFCASSAGPRTSGSHYNEQFFGPGTRLTVL.

The chain is built from TRBV7-9 and TRBJ1-5; D remains unclear. The V gene's germline CDR1 is SEHNR and CDR2 FQNEAQ (reference sequence). Deletions cut 3 bases from V and 5 bases from J, with 14 bases between. CDR3 length: 15 residues. The CDR3 DNA reads as TGTGCCAGCAGCTTCGGGTGGAGAAGGTATCAGCCCCAGCATTTT. This translates into CASSFGWRRYQPQHF.